This T cell receptor (beta chain) was found in a study of graft-versus-host responses after intestinal transplantation. From the graft tissue, intraepithelial and lamina propria lymphocytes were released through processing. Produced via immunoSEQ multiplex PCR; TCRdb's table is partial and in-frame only. The repertoire holds about 7,400 clones, with under 70% as singletons. This CDR3 contains 15 residues. Germline CDR1 and CDR2: MNHNS and SASEGT. V dropped 5 bases and J dropped 5; count of bases not matched to a gene: 7. The V and J genes are TRBV6-1 and TRBJ2-5; 11 bases fit TRBD2. The source of this sequence is a human patient who received an intestinal transplant, so some T cells may come from the graft donor. The sequenced sample was ileum tissue, obtained around 50 days after transplant. The CDR3 DNA follows: TGTGCCAGCAGTTTTAGCGGGGGGGGTGGTGAGACCCAGTACTTC. Amino acid sequence: CASSFSGGGGETQYF.